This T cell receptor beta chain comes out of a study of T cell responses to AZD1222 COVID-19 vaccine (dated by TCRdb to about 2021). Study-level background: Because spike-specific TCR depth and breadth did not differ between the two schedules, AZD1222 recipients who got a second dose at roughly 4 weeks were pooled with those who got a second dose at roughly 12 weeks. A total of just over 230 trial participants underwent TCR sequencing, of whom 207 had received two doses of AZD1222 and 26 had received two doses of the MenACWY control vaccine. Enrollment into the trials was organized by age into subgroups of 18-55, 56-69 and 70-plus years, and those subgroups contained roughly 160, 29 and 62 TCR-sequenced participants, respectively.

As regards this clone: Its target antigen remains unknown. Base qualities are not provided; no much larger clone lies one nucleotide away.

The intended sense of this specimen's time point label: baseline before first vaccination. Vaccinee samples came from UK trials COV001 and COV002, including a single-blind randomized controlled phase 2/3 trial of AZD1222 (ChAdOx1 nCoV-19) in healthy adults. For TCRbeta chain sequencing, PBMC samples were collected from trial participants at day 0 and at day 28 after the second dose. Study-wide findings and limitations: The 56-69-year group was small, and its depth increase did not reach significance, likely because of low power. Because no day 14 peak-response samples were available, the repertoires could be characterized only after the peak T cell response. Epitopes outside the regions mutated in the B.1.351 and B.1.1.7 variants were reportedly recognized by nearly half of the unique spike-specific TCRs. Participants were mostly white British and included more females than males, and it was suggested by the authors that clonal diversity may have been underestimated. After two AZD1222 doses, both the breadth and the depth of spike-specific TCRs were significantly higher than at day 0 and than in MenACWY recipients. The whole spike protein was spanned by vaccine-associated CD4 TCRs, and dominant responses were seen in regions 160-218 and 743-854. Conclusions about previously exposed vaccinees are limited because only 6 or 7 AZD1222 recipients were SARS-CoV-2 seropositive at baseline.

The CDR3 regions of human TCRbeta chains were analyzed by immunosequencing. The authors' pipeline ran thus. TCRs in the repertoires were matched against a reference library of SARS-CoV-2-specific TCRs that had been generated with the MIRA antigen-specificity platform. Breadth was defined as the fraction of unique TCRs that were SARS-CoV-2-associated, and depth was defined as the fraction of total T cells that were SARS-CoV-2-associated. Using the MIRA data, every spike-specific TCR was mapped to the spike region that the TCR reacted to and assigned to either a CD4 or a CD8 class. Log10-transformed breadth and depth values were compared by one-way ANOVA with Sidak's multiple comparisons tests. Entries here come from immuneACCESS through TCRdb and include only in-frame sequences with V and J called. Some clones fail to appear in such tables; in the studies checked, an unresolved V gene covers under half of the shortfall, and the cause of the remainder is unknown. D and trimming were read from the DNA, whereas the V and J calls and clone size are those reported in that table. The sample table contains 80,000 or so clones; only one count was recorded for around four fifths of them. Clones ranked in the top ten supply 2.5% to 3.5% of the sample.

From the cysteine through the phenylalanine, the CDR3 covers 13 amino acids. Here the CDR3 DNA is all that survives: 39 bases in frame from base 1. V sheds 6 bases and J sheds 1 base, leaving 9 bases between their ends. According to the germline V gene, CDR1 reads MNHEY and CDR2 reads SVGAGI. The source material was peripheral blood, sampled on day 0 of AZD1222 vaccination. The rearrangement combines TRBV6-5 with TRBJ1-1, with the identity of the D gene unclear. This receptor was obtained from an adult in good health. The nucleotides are TGTGCCAGCAGAGACGGACCGAACACTGAAGCTTTCTTT. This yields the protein CASRDGPNTEAFF.